The present TCR beta chain was sequenced within a study of cytomegalovirus exposure and HLA in healthy donors. The PCR ran on 60 Vbeta and 13 Jbeta primers. This table comes from immunoSEQ multiplex PCR, and its TCRdb copy is limited to in-frame clones, with some not included. In the table there are fewer than 200,000 clones, about 90% of which are singletons. A remark on this clone: Its matching antigen is unknown.

General study findings and limits: Prior analysis indicated that the majority of TCR beta V segments exhibited productivity approximately 87% or approximately 30% of the time. According to the study, approximately 150 TCR beta chains were cytomegalovirus-associated.

There are 14 residues in the CDR3. V was pared by 7 bases and J by 6 bases, with 13 bases between. The germline CDR1 and CDR2 sequences are MNHNY and SVGAGI (reference sequence). This rearrangement joins TRBV6-6 to TRBJ1-6; D is unclear. The TCR comes from a girl less than two years old in good health and CMV-seronegative. Sequencing used PBMCs. The CDR3 sequence: CASTKGGFNSPLHF. For the CDR3, the DNA is TGTGCCAGCACCAAGGGAGGGTTTAATTCACCCCTCCACTTT.